Here is one T cell receptor (beta chain) with its context. The data were obtained in a study of blood T cell repertoires in COVID-19. Study-wide background: Sample material is recorded as cDNA or gDNA derived from T cells, B-cell-depleted T cells, or PBMCs.

How the authors handled the data: It was from reference gene primer amplification that nucleated cell counts were estimated. The data were produced by immunoSEQ multiplex PCR, yet TCRdb's version contains in-frame clones alone and is incomplete. That table supplies the V and J calls and clone size; D and trimming were determined from the DNA. The sample contains some 200,000 clones, about 80% of which appear only once. Germline trimming cut 3 bases from V and 7 bases from J; bases unmatched to any gene: 14. The CDR3 extends over 18 amino acids. Germline assignment: CDR1 MGHRA and CDR2 YSYEKL. The rearrangement joins TRBV4-1 to TRBJ2-1; TRBD2 matches 11 bases. The sample consisted of peripheral blood. This clonotype was obtained from a woman aged 30 to 39 who had recovered from COVID-19. CDR3 in DNA: TGCGCCAGCAGCCACCCCCGGCTAGCGGGAGGCCGGCCGAATGAGCAGTTCTTC. It specifies CASSHPRLAGGRPNEQFF.